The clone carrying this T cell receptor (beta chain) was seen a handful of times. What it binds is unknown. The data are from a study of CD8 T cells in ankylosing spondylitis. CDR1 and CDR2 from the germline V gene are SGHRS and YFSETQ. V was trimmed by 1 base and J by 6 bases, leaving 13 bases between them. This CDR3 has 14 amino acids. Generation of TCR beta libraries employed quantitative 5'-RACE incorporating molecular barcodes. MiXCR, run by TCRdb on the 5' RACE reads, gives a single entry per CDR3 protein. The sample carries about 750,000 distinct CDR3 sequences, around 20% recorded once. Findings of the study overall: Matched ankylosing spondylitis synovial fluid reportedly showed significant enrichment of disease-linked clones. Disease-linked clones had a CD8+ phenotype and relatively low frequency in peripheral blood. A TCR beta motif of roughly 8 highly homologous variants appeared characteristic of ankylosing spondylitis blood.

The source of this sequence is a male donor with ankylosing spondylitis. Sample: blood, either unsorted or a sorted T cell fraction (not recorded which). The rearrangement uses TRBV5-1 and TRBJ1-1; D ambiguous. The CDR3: CASSLLKGGAEAFF. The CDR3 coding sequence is TGCGCCAGCAGCTTGTTGAAGGGAGGCGCTGAAGCTTTCTTT.